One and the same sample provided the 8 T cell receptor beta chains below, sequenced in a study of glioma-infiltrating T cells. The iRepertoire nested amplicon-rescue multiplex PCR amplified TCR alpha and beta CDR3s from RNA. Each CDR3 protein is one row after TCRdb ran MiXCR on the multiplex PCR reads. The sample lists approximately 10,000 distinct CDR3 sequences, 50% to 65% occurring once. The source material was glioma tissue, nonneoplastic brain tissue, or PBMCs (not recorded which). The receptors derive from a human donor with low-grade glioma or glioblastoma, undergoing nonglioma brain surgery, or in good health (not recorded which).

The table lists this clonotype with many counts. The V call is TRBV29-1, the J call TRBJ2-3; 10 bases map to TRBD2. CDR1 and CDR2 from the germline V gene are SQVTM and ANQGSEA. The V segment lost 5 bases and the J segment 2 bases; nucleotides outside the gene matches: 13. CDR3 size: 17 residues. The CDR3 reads CSVTEPATSGFTDTQYF. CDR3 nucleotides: TGCAGCGTTACCGAACCCGCGACTAGCGGGTTCACAGATACGCAGTATTTT.

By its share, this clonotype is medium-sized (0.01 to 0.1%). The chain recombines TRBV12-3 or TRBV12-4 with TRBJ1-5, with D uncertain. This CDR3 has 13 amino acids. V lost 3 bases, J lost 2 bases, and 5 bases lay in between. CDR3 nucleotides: TGTGCCAGCAGTTTTGGCCGCAATCAGCCCCAGCATTTT. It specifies CASSFGRNQPQHF.

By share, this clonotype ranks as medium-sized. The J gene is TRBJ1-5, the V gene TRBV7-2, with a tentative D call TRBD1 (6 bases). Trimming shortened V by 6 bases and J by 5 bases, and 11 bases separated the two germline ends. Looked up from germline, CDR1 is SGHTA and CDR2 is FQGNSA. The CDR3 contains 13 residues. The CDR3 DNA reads TGTGCCAGCAGAGGGACACACGATCAGCCCCAGCATTTT. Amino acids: CASRGTHDQPQHF.

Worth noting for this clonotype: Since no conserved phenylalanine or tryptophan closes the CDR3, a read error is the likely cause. The CDR3 sequence is CASNQPSPYEQYL. The CDR3, as DNA: TGTGCCAGCAATCAACCCAGCCCCTACGAGCAGTACCTC. The V gene is TRBV6-1, the J gene TRBJ2-7; no reliable D call. V shed 7 bases and J shed 2 bases, with 12 bases lying between them. This CDR3 region has 13 residues. The germline V gene has CDR1 MNHNS and CDR2 SASEGT.

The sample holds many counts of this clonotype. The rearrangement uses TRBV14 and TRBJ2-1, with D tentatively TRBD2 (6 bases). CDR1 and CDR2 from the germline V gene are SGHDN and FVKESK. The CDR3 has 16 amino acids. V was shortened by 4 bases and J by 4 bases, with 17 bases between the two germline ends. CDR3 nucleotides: TGTGCCAGCAGCCCCGGGAGCGGGTCCATTTACAATGAGCAGTTCTTC. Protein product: CASSPGSGSIYNEQFF.

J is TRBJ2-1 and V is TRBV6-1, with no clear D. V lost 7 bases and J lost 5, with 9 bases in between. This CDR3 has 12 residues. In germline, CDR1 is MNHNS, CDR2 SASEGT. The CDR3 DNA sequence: TGTGCCAGCATGAGGTCTCACAATGAGCAGTTCTTC. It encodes CASMRSHNEQFF.

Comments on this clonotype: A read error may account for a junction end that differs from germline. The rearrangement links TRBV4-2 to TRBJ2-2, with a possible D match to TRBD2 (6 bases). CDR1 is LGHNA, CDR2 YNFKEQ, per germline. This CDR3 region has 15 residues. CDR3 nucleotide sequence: TGTGCCAGCAGCCCACTAGCAAGAGACACCGGGGAGCTATTTTTT. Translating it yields CASSPLARDTGELFF.

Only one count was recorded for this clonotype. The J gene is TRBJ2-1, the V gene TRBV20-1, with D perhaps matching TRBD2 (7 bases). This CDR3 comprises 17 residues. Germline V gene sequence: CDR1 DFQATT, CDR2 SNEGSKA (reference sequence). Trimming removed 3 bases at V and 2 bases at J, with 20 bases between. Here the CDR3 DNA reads TGCAGTGCTAGCCCCCTAGGGGGGGGGTCCGCCTACAATGAGCAGTTCTTC. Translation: CSASPLGGGSAYNEQFF.